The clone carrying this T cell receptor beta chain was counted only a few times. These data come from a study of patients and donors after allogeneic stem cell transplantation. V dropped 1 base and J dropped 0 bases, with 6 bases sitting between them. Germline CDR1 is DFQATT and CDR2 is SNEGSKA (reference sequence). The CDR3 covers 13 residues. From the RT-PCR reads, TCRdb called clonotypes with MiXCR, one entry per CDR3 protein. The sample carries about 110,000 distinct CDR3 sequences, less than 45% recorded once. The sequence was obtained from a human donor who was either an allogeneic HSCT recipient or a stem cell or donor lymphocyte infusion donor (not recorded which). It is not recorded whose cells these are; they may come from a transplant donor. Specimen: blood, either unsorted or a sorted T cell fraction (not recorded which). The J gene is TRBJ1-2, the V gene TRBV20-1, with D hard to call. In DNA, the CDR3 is TGCAGTGCTAGAGGATCAGCTAACTATGGCTACACCTTC. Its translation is CSARGSANYGYTF.